The text below deals with one TCR beta chain. The count of this clone is one. No antigen is known for it. No base qualities exist here, and no much larger clone lies one base off it. This sample also contains other DNA sequences that code for the same CDR3. This record belongs to a study of blood T cell repertoires in COVID-19 (dated by TCRdb to the early 2020s). For the wider study: Samples from collaborators originated in the United States, Italy and Spain and spanned both the acute and convalescent phases of COVID-19. The material from the prospective study consisted of cDNA or gDNA derived from T cells, B-cell-depleted T cells, or PBMCs. Subjects who had been exposed to COVID-19, were actively infected with it, or had recovered from it provided the deeply sampled blood TCRbeta repertoires that made up the dataset. The repertoires were released in a freely available public database intended as a resource for research on the immune response to SARS-CoV-2. Samples came from the ongoing ImmuneRACE study (first 160 participants) plus 1,254 subjects from 6 global collaborators. Sample metadata almost always included a de-identified subject ID, COVID-19 status, age in years and sex. Where available, HLA class I and class II types were taken from metadata supplied by the sample provider and were not determined by assay-based typing. On the study overall, not on this receptor specifically: The amount of clinical and demographic metadata varied by source and participant and was provided uncurated.

Whole blood was collected in K2EDTA tubes by collaborating institutions according to the institutions' own protocols. For TCRbeta analysis, collaborators shipped samples as frozen whole blood, isolated PBMCs, or DNA extracted from either of those sample types. TCRbeta CDR3 regions were amplified from genomic DNA using the immunoSEQ Assay, a bias-controlled multiplex PCR. Turning to the authors' computational methods: The number of nucleated cells in each sample was estimated from the amplification of reference gene primers within the assay. Sequence reads were collapsed and filtered to measure the absolute abundance of every unique TCRbeta CDR3 rearrangement. For each sample, productive Simpson clonality was calculated by taking the square root of Simpson's diversity index across productive rearrangements. TCRdb's version of the immuneACCESS table is confined to in-frame rearrangements and falls short of the full clone set. An unresolved V gene accounts for under half of the shortfall where checked; the remainder is of unknown origin. That table is the source of V, J and clone size, and D and trimming were worked out from the DNA. A total of almost 55,000 clones appear in this sample, 80% to 90% of them only once. The top ten clones comprise 3.5% of the sample.

Sequenced sample: peripheral blood. This receptor was identified in a human donor in a cohort sampled during active COVID-19.

CDR3 protein: CAISDRGYEQYF. The sequence in DNA is TGTGCCATCAGCGACAGGGGTTACGAGCAGTACTTC. In this chain, TRBV10-3 is recombined with TRBJ2-7; TRBD1 matches 8 bases in the middle. Reading the germline V gene gives CDR1 ENHRY and CDR2 SYGVKD. From V the trimming removes 6 bases and from J it removes 4 bases, while the gene matches leave 2 bases of the junction unaccounted for. The CDR3, cysteine through phenylalanine, is 12 amino acids long. Of the read, only the CDR3 DNA is kept; its 36 bases are in frame from base 1.